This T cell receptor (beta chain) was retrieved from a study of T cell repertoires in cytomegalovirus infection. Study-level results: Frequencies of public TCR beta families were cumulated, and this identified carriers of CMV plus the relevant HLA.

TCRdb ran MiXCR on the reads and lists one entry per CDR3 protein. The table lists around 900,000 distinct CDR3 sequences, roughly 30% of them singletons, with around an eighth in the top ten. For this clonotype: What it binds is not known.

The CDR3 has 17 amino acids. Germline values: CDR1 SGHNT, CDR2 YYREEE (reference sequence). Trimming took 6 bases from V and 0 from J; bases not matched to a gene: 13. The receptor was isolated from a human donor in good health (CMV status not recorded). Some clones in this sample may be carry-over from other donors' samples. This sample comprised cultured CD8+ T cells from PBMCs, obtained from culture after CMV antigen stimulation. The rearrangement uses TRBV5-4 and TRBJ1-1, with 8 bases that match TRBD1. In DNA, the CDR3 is TGTGCCAGCACTGGTGGGGAGACAGGGGCCCTGAACACTGAAGCTTTCTTT. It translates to CASTGGETGALNTEAFF.